Each of the 32 T cell receptor beta chains below was sequenced from the same sample in a study of shared clonotypes between healthy human individuals. The protocol was immunoSEQ multiplex PCR, while the TCRdb copy is restricted to in-frame clones and leaves out a portion. This table holds 1,400,000 or so clones, about 98.5% found once. The sample comprised naive CD4+ T cells sorted from blood. Indicated subset: CD45RA+ positively selected. The source is a man aged 25-40 years in good health.

The rearrangement links TRBV7-9 to TRBJ1-4; TRBD1 might be the D (6 bases). V gave up 5 bases and J gave up 0 bases, with 10 bases separating them. Per germline, CDR1 SEHNR and CDR2 FQNEAQ (reference sequence). This CDR3 spans 15 amino acids. The CDR3 DNA reads as TGTGCCAGCAGCCCAGGGGAAGCAACTAATGAAAAACTGTTTTTT. This codes for CASSPGEATNEKLFF.

Note on this clone: The identical CDR3 is also encoded by other nucleotide sequences in the sample. The rearrangement uses TRBV6-5 and TRBJ2-5; 8 positions match TRBD2. Trimming at V came to 4 bases and at J to 5 bases, leaving 0 bases not matched to a gene. In germline, CDR1 is MNHEY, CDR2 SVGAGI. The CDR3 totals 12 residues. This chain's CDR3 is CASSSSGETQYF. The CDR3 DNA follows: TGTGCCAGCAGTTCTAGCGGGGAGACCCAGTACTTC.

V and J are TRBV10-1 and TRBJ1-1, with D unresolved. Trimming removed 3 bases at V and 5 bases at J, with 7 bases between. The CDR3 runs to 12 residues. CDR1 and CDR2 from the germline V gene are WNHNN and SYGVQD (reference sequence). The CDR3 spells CASSDGLTEAFF. CDR3 bases: TGCGCCAGCAGTGATGGGTTAACTGAAGCTTTCTTT.

The chain has TRBV2 and TRBJ1-1; no firm D call. Germline values: CDR1 SNHLY, CDR2 FYNNEI. This CDR3 region has 14 residues. The V end was cut by 6 bases, the J end by 0 bases, with 11 bases between. The CDR3 region has the DNA TGTGCCAGCAGGGAGAGGAGGATGAACACTGAAGCTTTCTTT. This encodes CASRERRMNTEAFF.

The gene calls are TRBV9 and TRBJ2-3; no firm D call. Germline V CDR1 and CDR2: SGDLS, YYNGEE. The V end was cut by 3 bases, the J end by 8 bases, with 19 bases between. There are 15 residues in the CDR3. CDR3 sequence reads: CASSATGGFMGTQYF. In DNA, the CDR3 is TGTGCCAGCAGCGCTACCGGCGGATTTATGGGTACGCAGTATTTT.

To note about this clone: The identical CDR3 is also encoded by other nucleotide sequences in the sample. J is TRBJ2-7 and V is TRBV28; the D is unclear. This CDR3 spans 12 amino acids. Germline V CDR1 and CDR2: MDHEN, SYDVKM. Trimming stripped 2 bases from V and 4 bases from J, with 6 bases between. The CDR3 DNA reads as TGTGCCAGCAGTTTAGATGGATACGAGCAGTACTTC. Translating gives CASSLDGYEQYF.

The J gene is TRBJ1-1, the V gene TRBV25-1; 8 positions match TRBD1. The CDR3 extends over 14 amino acids. Germline CDR1 reads MGHDK; CDR2 reads SYGVNS. Trimming at V came to 2 bases and at J to 4 bases, leaving 3 bases not matched to a gene. The CDR3 coding sequence is TGTGCCAGCAGTGAACAGGGGGCGAGCACTGAAGCTTTCTTT. Protein: CASSEQGASTEAFF.

The chain joins TRBV11-2 to TRBJ2-3; TRBD2 matches 10 bases. The V gene end was trimmed by 3 bases and the J gene end by 0 bases; junction bases not matched to a gene: 6. The CDR3 covers 17 residues. Germline V gives CDR1 SGHAT, CDR2 FQNNGV. The CDR3 DNA reads as TGTGCCAGCAGCTTTGAGCGGGGGGGACGTAGCACAGATACGCAGTATTTT. Translated, it gives CASSFERGGRSTDTQYF.

The chain couples TRBV6-6 to TRBJ2-7; the D is unclear. V was trimmed by 0 bases and J by 1 base, leaving 13 bases between them. Germline V gene data show CDR1 as MNHNY and CDR2 as SVGAGI (reference sequence). The CDR3 has 16 residues. CDR3 in DNA: TGTGCCAGCAGTTACTCGAGTAGGAAGGGATCCTACGAGCAGTACTTC. It codes for CASSYSSRKGSYEQYF.

The rearrangement links TRBV5-1 to TRBJ2-7; 13 nucleotides align to TRBD2. Germline V gene sequence: CDR1 SGHRS, CDR2 YFSETQ. Unmatched junction bases numbered 4, after V lost 3 bases and J lost 7 bases. This CDR3 contains 14 residues. The CDR3 reads CASSWTSGGNEQYF. The DNA of the CDR3 is TGCGCCAGCAGCTGGACTAGCGGGGGCAATGAGCAGTACTTC.

The V call is TRBV2, the J call TRBJ2-1; 10 bases line up with TRBD2. The ends lost 11 bases at V and 3 bases at J; junction bases unmatched: 10. The CDR3 loop spans 15 amino acids. CDR1 is SNHLY and CDR2 is FYNNEI in the germline V gene. The CDR3 sequence is CAWQGSSGSYNEQFF. DNA for the CDR3: TGTGCCTGGCAGGGTTCTAGCGGGAGCTACAATGAGCAGTTCTTC.

The chain is built from TRBV7-2 and TRBJ1-3, with TRBD1 identical over 8 bases. Looked up from germline, CDR1 is SGHTA and CDR2 is FQGNSA. The CDR3 loop spans 17 amino acids. With V trimmed by 5 bases and J by 0 bases, 9 bases remained unmatched. The CDR3 spells CASSLTGGLTSGNTIYF. The CDR3 nucleotides read TGTGCCAGCAGCCTCACAGGGGGATTAACCTCTGGAAACACCATATATTTT.

This sequence joins TRBV21-1 and TRBJ2-1; the table's D call, TRBD2, has no DNA check behind it. TRBV21-1 constitutes a pseudogene. The CDR3 is made up of 14 amino acids. CDR3 sequence (DNA): TGTGCCAGCAGCAAAGCGGGGAGGTACAATGAGCAGTTCTTC. Its translation is CASSKAGRYNEQFF.

This clone was detected only once. The rearrangement links TRBV7-2 to TRBJ2-1, with a weak D call TRBD1 (6 bases). Trimming took 4 bases from V and 7 from J, leaving 11 bases between them. This CDR3 region has 13 residues. Germline lookup yields CDR1 SGHTA and CDR2 FQGNSA. The CDR3 nucleotides are TGTGCCAGCAGCTCGGTAAGGGGGAATGAGCAGTTCTTC. Protein: CASSSVRGNEQFF.

V usage is TRBV19 and J usage is TRBJ2-3; D perhaps matches TRBD2 (6 bases). Germline V gene data show CDR1 as LNHDA and CDR2 as SQIVND (reference sequence). V was shortened by 5 bases and J by 2 bases, with 11 bases between the two germline ends. This CDR3 is built from 14 residues. The DNA of the CDR3 is TGTGCCAGTAGTGGCGGGGCAGACACAGATACGCAGTATTTT. As protein: CASSGGADTDTQYF.

As to this clone: The sample has other DNA sequences that encode this CDR3 too. V usage is TRBV5-4 and J usage is TRBJ2-7; the D is unclear. V was shortened by 3 bases and J by 0 bases, with 7 bases between the two germline ends. Germline V gives CDR1 SGHNT, CDR2 YYREEE (reference sequence). CDR3 length equals 13 residues. This chain's CDR3 is CASSSLSSYEQYF. CDR3 nucleotides: TGTGCCAGCAGCTCTCTCAGCTCCTACGAGCAGTACTTC.

V usage is TRBV5-1 and J usage is TRBJ2-2, with D possibly being TRBD1 (5 bases). The CDR3 loop spans 14 amino acids. Germline V gene sequence: CDR1 SGHRS, CDR2 YFSETQ. Between the trimmed V and J ends, which lost 0 bases and 6 bases, there was a span of 9 bases. The CDR3 here is CASSLEQGAGELFF. CDR3 bases: TGCGCCAGCAGCTTGGAGCAGGGCGCCGGGGAGCTGTTTTTT.

J is TRBJ1-1 and V is TRBV9; the D is unclear. Per germline, CDR1 SGDLS and CDR2 YYNGEE. V gave up 0 bases and J gave up 3 bases, with 12 bases separating them. This CDR3 region has 15 residues. In DNA, the CDR3 is TGTGCCAGCAGCGTAGTGCCGGGAGCTTACACTGAAGCTTTCTTT. Translation: CASSVVPGAYTEAFF.

The J gene is TRBJ2-7, the V gene TRBV7-9; 7 bases map to TRBD2. In germline, CDR1 is SEHNR, CDR2 FQNEAQ (reference sequence). The CDR3 loop spans 17 amino acids. V lost 4 bases to trimming and J lost 2 bases; unmatched junction nucleotides: 14. The CDR3 nucleotides read TGTGCCAGCAGCTCCTTTTTGGGGGGGGATAAGACCTACGAGCAGTACTTC. Translation: CASSSFLGGDKTYEQYF.

The chain uses TRBV18 and TRBJ2-4; D is unresolved. The CDR3 is made up of 14 amino acids. Trimming stripped 1 base from V and 7 bases from J, with 11 bases between. Germline values: CDR1 KGHSH, CDR2 LQKENI. The CDR3, as DNA: TGTGCCAGCTCACCACTTAGTAAGGCCAACATTCAGTACTTC. Translation gives CASSPLSKANIQYF.

The chain recombines TRBV29-1 with TRBJ2-5, with TRBD1 as a possible D gene (6 bases). Trimming stripped 7 bases from V and 4 bases from J, with 10 bases between. This CDR3 contains 11 residues. Germline CDR1 SQVTM, CDR2 ANQGSEA. The CDR3 protein is CSGGTSETQYF. CDR3 DNA sequence: TGCAGCGGGGGGACATCAGAGACCCAGTACTTC. Full variable domain (outside the CDR3, taken from reference TRBV29-1 and TRBJ2-5): SAVISQKPSRDICQRGTSLTIQCQVDSQVTMMFWYRQQPGQSLTLIATANQGSEATYESGFVIDKFPISRPNLTFSTLTVSNMSPEDSSIYLCSGGTSETQYFGPGTRLLVL.

J is TRBJ1-2 and V is TRBV5-1; no clear D gene. Germline V CDR1 and CDR2: SGHRS, YFSETQ. The CDR3 totals 14 residues. Deletions cut 0 bases from V and 3 bases from J, with 9 bases between. The CDR3 sequence: CASSLGTEYYGYTF. In DNA, the CDR3 is TGCGCCAGCAGCTTGGGGACGGAATACTATGGCTACACCTTC.

This clone appeared once. The CDR3 loop reads CASSKGIEQYF. The DNA of the CDR3 is TGTGCCAGCAGTAAGGGGATAGAGCAGTACTTC. This rearrangement joins TRBV28 to TRBJ2-7, with D perhaps matching TRBD1 (5 bases). The germline gives CDR1 MDHEN, CDR2 SYDVKM. The CDR3 contains 11 residues. The V and J ends lost 5 bases and 7 bases respectively, with 9 bases between them.

The chain's CDR3 is CASSSSLAGPGEQYF. CDR3 DNA: TGTGCCAGCAGCTCTTCCCTAGCGGGGCCTGGCGAGCAGTACTTC. The rearrangement links TRBV5-5 to TRBJ2-7, with 9 bases matching TRBD2. From germline, CDR1 is SGHKS and CDR2 YYEKEE (reference sequence). Trimming removed 3 bases from V and 6 bases from J; junction bases left unmatched: 10. The CDR3 runs to 15 residues.

To note about this clone: One end of the junction varies from germline; a read error may be responsible. The chain couples TRBV9 to TRBJ2-2; perhaps TRBD2 as D (6 bases). The CDR3 length is 14 residues. CDR1 and CDR2 (germline): SGDLS, YYNGEE. The CDR3 protein is CASRVAESHGELFF. In nucleotides, the CDR3 is TGTGCCAGCAGGGTAGCGGAGTCTCACGGGGAGCTGTTTTTT.

This rearrangement joins TRBV6-6 to TRBJ2-7; 7 bases align to TRBD2. V lost 5 bases and J lost 2; bases outside the gene matches: 9. The CDR3 loop spans 15 amino acids. CDR1 is MNHNY, CDR2 SVGAGI, per germline (reference sequence). This CDR3 reads CASSGEFGGAYEQYF. The CDR3 DNA follows: TGTGCCAGCAGTGGGGAATTTGGGGGGGCCTACGAGCAGTACTTC.

The chain employs TRBV5-1 and TRBJ1-6, with 7 bases identical to TRBD1. This CDR3 is 15 amino acids long. J was trimmed by 5 bases and V by 4 bases; bases with no gene match: 6. In germline, CDR1 is SGHRS, CDR2 YFSETQ. In nucleotides, the CDR3 is TGCGCCAGCAGCGGATTCGGGACAGATAATTCACCCCTCCACTTT. It is translated as CASSGFGTDNSPLHF.

This clone was observed once. The chain uses TRBV18 and TRBJ2-7; 9 positions agree with TRBD1. This CDR3 has 15 residues. V shed 2 bases, J shed 3 bases, and the junction held 5 bases outside the gene matches. Germline V gives CDR1 KGHSH, CDR2 LQKENI. CDR3 region: CASSPLDRGLYEQYF. CDR3 in DNA: TGTGCCAGCTCACCATTGGACAGGGGACTCTACGAGCAGTACTTC.

The chain employs TRBV15 and TRBJ1-2; D unclear. The V end was cut by 0 bases, the J end by 4 bases, with 9 bases between. This CDR3 is built from 14 residues. Germline assignment: CDR1 LNHNV and CDR2 YYDKDF (reference sequence). CDR3 bases: TGTGCCACCAGCAGAGATCACAGTAGCTATGGCTACACCTTC. This sequence encodes CATSRDHSSYGYTF.

J is TRBJ2-7 and V is TRBV10-2, with TRBD1 identical over 8 bases. The CDR3 is 15 residues long. Germline-derived CDR1 and CDR2 are WSHSY and SAAADI. J lost 0 bases, V lost 5 bases, and 6 bases had no gene match. The DNA of the CDR3 is TGCGCCAGCAGTCCACGGGACAGGAGCTCCTACGAGCAGTACTTC. Translating it yields CASSPRDRSSYEQYF.

V and J are TRBV29-1 and TRBJ1-2, with TRBD1 matching 9 bases. With V trimmed by 1 base and J by 5 bases, 2 bases remained unmatched. CDR1 and CDR2 from the germline V gene are SQVTM and ANQGSEA. The CDR3 totals 13 residues. Here the CDR3 DNA reads TGCAGCGTTGAAGTAGACAGGGGGTATGGCTACACCTTC. Translating gives CSVEVDRGYGYTF.

The J gene is TRBJ1-5, the V gene TRBV6-5; D gene ambiguous. This CDR3 is 13 amino acids long. Trimming pared 8 bases from V and 3 bases from J, leaving 11 bases between. Per germline, CDR1 MNHEY and CDR2 SVGAGI. The CDR3, as DNA: TGTGCCAGCGGGCGGAAACTCAATCAGCCCCAGCATTTT. This translates into CASGRKLNQPQHF.